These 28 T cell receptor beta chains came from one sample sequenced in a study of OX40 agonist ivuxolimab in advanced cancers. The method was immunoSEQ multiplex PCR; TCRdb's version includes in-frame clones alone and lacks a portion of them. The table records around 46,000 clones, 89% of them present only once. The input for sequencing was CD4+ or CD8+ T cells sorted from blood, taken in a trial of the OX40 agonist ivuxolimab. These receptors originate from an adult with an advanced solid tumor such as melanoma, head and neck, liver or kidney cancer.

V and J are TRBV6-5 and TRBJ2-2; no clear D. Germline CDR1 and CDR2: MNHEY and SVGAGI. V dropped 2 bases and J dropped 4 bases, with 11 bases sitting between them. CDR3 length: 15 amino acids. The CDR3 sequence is CASSYAPGLTGELFF. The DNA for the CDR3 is TGTGCCAGCAGTTACGCCCCCGGGCTCACCGGGGAGCTGTTTTTT.

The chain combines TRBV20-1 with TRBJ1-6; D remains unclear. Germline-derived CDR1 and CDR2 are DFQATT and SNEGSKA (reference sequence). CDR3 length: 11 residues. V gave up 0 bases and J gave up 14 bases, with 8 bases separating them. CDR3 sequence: CSARDSGTLHF. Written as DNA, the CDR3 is TGCAGTGCTAGAGATAGCGGAACCCTCCACTTT.

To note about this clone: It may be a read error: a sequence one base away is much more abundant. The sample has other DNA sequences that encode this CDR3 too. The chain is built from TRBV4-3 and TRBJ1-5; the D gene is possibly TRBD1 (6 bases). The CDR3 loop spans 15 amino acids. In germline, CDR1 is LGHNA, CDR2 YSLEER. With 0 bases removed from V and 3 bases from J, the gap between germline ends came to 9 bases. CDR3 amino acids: CASSQDRQDNQPQHF. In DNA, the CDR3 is TGCGCCAGCAGCCAAGACCGACAGGACAATCAGCCCCAGCATTTT.

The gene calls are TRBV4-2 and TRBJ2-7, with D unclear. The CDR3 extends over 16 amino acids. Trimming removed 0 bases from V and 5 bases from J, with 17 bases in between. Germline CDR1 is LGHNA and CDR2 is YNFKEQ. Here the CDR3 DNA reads TGTGCCAGCAGCCAAGATCTTTTCTACAGTTCCGACGAGCAGTACTTC. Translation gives CASSQDLFYSSDEQYF.

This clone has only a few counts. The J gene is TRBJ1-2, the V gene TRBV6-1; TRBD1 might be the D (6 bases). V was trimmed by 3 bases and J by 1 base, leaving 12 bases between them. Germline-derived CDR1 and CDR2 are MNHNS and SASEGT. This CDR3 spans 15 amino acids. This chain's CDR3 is CASSDPGGGNYGYTF. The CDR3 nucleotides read TGTGCCAGCAGTGACCCGGGAGGGGGTAACTATGGCTACACCTTC.

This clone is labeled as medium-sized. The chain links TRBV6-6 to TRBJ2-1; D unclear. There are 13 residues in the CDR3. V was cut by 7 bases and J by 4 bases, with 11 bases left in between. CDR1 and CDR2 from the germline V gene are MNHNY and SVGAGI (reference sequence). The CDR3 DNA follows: TGTGCCAGCACCGACCCAGGATACAATGAGCAGTTCTTC. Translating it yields CASTDPGYNEQFF.

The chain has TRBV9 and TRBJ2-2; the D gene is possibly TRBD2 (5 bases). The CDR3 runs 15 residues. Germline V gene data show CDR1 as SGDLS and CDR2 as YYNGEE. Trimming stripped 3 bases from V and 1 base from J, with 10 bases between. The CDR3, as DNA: TGTGCCAGCAGCGCTTTCGCGGGGAACACCGGGGAGCTGTTTTTT. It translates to CASSAFAGNTGELFF.

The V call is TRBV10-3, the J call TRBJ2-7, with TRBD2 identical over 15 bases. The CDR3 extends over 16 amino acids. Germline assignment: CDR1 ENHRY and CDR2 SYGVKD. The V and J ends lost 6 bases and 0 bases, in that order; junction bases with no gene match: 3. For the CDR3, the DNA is TGTGCCATCAGGGGGACTAGCGGGAGGAACTCCTACGAGCAGTACTTC. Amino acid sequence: CAIRGTSGRNSYEQYF.

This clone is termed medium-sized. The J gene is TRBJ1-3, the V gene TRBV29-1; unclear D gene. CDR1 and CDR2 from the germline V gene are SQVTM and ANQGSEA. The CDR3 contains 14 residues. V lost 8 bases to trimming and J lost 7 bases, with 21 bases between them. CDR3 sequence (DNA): TGCAGCACCCTGGAGCCTTCTCTGAGTAACACCATATATTTT. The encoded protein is CSTLEPSLSNTIYF. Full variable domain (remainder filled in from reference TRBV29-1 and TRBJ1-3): SAVISQKPSRDICQRGTSLTIQCQVDSQVTMMFWYRQQPGQSLTLIATANQGSEATYESGFVIDKFPISRPNLTFSTLTVSNMSPEDSSIYLCSTLEPSLSNTIYFGEGSWLTVV.

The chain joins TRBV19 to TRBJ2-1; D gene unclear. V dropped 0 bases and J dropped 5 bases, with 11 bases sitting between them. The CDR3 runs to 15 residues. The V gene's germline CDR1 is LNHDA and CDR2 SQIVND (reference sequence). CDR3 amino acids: CASSIDQPVNNEQFF. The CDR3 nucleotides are TGTGCCAGTAGTATAGATCAGCCAGTCAACAATGAGCAGTTCTTC.

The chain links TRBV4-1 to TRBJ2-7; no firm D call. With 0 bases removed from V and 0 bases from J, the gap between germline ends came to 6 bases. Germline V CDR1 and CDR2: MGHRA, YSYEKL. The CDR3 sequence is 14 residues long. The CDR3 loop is CASSQEQSSYEQYF. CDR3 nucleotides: TGCGCCAGCAGCCAAGAACAGTCCTCCTACGAGCAGTACTTC.

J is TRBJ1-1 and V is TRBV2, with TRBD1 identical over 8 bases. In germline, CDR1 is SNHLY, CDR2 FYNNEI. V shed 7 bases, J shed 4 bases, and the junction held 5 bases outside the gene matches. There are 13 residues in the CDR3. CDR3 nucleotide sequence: TGTGCCAGCATTCAGGGGGCGGGCACTGAAGCTTTCTTT. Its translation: CASIQGAGTEAFF.

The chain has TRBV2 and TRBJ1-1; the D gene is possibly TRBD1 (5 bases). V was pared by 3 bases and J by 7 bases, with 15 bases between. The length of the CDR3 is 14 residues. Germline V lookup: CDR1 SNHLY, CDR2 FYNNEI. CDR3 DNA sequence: TGTGCCAGCAGTGAGGTAGCCAGAGGGGATGAAGCTTTCTTT. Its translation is CASSEVARGDEAFF.

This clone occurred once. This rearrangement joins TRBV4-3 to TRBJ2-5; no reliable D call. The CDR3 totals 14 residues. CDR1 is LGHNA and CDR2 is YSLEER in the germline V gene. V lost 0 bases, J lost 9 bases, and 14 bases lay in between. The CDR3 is CASSQDLADPSQYF. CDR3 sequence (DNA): TGCGCCAGCAGCCAAGATTTGGCGGATCCCTCCCAGTACTTC.

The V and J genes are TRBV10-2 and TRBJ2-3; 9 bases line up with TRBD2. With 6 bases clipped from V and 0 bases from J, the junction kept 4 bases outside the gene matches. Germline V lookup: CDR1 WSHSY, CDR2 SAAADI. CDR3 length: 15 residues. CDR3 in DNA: TGCGCCAGCAGCGGGACTAGCTTTAGCACAGATACGCAGTATTTT. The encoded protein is CASSGTSFSTDTQYF.

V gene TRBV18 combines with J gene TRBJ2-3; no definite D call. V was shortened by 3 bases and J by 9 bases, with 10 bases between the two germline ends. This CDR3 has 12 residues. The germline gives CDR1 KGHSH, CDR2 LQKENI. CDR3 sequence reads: CASSPVGLTQYF. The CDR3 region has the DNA TGTGCCAGCTCACCCGTGGGTCTCACGCAGTATTTT. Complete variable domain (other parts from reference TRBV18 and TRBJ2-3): NAGVMQNPRHLVRRRGQEARLRCSPMKGHSHVYWYRQLPEEGLKFMVYLQKENIIDESGMPKERFSAEFPKEGPSILRIQQVVRGDSAAYFCASSPVGLTQYFGPGTRLTVL.

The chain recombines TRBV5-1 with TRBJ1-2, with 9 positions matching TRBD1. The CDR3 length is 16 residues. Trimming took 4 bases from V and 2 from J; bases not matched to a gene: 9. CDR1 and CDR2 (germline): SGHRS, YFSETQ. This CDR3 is CASSPYPGQGNYGYTF. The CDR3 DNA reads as TGCGCCAGCAGCCCTTACCCGGGACAGGGAAACTATGGCTACACCTTC.

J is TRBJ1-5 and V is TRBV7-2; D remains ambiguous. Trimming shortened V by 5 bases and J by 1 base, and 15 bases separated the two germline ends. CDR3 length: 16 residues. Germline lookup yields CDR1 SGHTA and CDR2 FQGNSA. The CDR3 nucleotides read TGTGCCAGCAGCCCAACAGTTATTACGAGCAATCAGCCCCAGCATTTT. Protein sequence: CASSPTVITSNQPQHF.

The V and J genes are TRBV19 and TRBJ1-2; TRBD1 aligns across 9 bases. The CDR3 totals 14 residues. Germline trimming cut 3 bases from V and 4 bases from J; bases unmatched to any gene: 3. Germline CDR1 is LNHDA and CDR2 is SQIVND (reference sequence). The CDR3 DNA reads TGTGCCAGTAGTATGGGGACAGGGCCCTATGGCTACACCTTC. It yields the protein CASSMGTGPYGYTF.

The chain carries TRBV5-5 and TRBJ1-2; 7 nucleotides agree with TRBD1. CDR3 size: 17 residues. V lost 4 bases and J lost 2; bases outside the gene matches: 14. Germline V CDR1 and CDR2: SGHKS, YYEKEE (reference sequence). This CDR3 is CASSPVPVTGFNYGYTF. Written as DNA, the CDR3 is TGTGCCAGCAGCCCCGTTCCGGTGACAGGGTTCAACTATGGCTACACCTTC.

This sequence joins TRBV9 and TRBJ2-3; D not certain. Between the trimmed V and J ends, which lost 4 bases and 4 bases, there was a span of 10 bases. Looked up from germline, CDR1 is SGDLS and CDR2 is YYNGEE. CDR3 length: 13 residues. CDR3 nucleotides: TGTGCCAGCAGCCCCCCTTTGTCAGATACGCAGTATTTT. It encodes CASSPPLSDTQYF.

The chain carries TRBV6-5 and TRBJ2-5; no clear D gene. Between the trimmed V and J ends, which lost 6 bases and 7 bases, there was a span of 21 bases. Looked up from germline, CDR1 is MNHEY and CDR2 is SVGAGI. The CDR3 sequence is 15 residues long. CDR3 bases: TGTGCCAGCAGGGGTAGTGGTCTGGCAGTTGGGACCCAGTACTTC. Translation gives CASRGSGLAVGTQYF.

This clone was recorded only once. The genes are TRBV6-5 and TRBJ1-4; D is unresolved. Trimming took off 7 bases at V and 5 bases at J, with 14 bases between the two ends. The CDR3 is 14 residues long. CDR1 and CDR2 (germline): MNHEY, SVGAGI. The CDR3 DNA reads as TGTGCCAGCACCTGGTCCTCGCTCAATGAAAAACTGTTTTTT. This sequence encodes CASTWSSLNEKLFF.

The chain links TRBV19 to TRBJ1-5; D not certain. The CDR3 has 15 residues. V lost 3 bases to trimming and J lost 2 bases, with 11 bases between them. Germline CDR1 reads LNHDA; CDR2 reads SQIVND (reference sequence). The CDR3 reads CASSIYTLGNQPQHF. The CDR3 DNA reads TGTGCCAGTAGTATCTATACCCTTGGCAATCAGCCCCAGCATTTT.

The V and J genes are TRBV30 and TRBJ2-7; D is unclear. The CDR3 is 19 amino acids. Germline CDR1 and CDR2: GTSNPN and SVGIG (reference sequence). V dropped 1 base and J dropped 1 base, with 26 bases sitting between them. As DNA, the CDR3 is TGTGCCTGGAGTGGCGGACCCAGGCGACCGGAGCGTCGGTCCTACGAGCAGTACTTC. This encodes CAWSGGPRRPERRSYEQYF.

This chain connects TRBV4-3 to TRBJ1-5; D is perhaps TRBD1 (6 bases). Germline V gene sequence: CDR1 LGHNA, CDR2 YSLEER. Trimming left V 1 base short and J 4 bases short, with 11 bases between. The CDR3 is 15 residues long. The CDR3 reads CASSQGRDTNQPQHF. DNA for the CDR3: TGCGCCAGCAGCCAAGGTCGGGACACTAATCAGCCCCAGCATTTT.

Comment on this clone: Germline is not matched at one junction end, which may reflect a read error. CDR3 coding DNA: TGTGCCAGCAGCCACGTTGGGGCAGAATCACCCCTCCACTTT. It translates to CASSHVGAESPLHF. The chain couples TRBV4-1 to TRBJ1-6; perhaps TRBD1 as D (5 bases). CDR3 length: 14 residues. The germline V gene has CDR1 MGHRA and CDR2 YSYEKL.

The CDR3 spells CASSQDTGLTGQPQHF. In DNA, the CDR3 is TGCGCCAGCAGCCAAGACACAGGGTTAACGGGTCAGCCCCAGCATTTT. This sequence joins TRBV4-3 and TRBJ1-5; TRBD1 might be the D (6 bases). V was cut by 0 bases and J by 6 bases, with 15 bases left in between. The CDR3 covers 16 residues. CDR1 is LGHNA and CDR2 is YSLEER in the germline V gene.